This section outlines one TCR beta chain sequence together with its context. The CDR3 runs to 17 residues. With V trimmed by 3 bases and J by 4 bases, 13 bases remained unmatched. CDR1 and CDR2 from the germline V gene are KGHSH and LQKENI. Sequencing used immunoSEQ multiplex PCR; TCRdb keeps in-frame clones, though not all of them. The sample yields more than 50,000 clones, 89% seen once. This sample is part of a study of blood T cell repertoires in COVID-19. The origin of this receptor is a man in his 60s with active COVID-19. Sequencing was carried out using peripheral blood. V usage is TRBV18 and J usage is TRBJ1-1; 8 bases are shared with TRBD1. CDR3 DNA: TGTGCCAGCTCACCCCGGGCAGGGGGCGGATCGTCCACTGAAGCTTTCTTT. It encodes CASSPRAGGGSSTEAFF.